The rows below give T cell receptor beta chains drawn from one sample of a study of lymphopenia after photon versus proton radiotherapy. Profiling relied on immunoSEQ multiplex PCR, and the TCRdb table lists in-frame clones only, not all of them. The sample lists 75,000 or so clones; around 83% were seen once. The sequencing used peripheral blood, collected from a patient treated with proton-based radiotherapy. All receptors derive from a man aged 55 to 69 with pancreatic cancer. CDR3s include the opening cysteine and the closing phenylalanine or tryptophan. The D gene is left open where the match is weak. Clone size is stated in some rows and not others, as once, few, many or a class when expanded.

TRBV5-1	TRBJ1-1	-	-	TGCGCCAGCAGCTTGGTCGGCAGCACGAACACTGAAGCTTTCTTT	CASSLVGSTNTEAFF
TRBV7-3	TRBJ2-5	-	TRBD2	TGTGCCAGCAGCTTAACTAGCGGGATGGAGACCCAGTACTTC	CASSLTSGMETQYF
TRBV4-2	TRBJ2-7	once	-	TGTGCCAGCAGCCAAGGGACCCGCGAGCAGTACTTC	CASSQGTREQYF
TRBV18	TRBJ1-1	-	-	TGTGCCAGCTCACTAACAGCGAACACTGAAGCTTTCTTT	CASSLTANTEAFF
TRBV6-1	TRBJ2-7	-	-	TGTGCCAGCAGTCCGTACTACGAGCAGTACTTC	CASSPYYEQYF
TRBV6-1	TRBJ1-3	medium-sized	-	TGTGCCAGCAATGACCCCAGGGGAAAAGGAAACACCATATATTTT	CASNDPRGKGNTIYF
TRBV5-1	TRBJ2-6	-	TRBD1	TGCGCCAGCAGCTTGTCCGGCAGGGGGAGCTCTGGGGCCAACGTCCTGACTTTC	CASSLSGRGSSGANVLTF
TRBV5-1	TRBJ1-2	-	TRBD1	TGCGCCAGCAAAACAGGGGGCGCGTCTGGCTACACCTTC	CASKTGGASGYTF
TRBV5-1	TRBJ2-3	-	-	TGCGCCAGCAGTATGATGGGGGTAGATACGCAGTATTTT	CASSMMGVDTQYF
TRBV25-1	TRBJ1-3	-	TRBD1	TGTGCCAGCAGTACTACAGGGGGAGGAAACACCATATATTTT	CASSTTGGGNTIYF
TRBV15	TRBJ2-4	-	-	TGTGCCACCAGCAGTGCTGTTAACATTCAGTACTTC	CATSSAVNIQYF